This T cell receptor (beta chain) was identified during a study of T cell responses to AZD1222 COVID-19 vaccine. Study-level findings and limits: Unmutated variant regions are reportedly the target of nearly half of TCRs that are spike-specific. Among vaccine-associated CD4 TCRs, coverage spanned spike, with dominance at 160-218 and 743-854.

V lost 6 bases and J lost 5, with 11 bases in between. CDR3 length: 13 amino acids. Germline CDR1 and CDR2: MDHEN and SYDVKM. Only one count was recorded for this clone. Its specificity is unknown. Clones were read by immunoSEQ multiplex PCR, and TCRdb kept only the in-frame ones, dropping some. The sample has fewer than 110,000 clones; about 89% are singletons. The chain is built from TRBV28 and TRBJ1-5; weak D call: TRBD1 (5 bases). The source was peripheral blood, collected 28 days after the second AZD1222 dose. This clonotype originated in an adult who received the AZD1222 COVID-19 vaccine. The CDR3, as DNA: TGTGCCAGCAGGGACAATAGGTATCAGCCCCAGCATTTT. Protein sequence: CASRDNRYQPQHF.